This entry lists 21 T cell receptor beta chains sequenced from one sample in a study of cytomegalovirus exposure and HLA in healthy donors. The PCR made use of 60 Vbeta and 13 Jbeta primers. TCRdb's copy holds only in-frame clones and misses some; the assay was immunoSEQ multiplex PCR. The repertoire holds just under 150,000 clones, with around 75% as singletons. Sequences were obtained from PBMCs. The receptors shown here come from a woman aged 25-40 years in good health and CMV-seronegative.

The chain recombines TRBV5-1 with TRBJ2-1; 8 nucleotides align to TRBD1. The CDR3 sequence is 16 residues long. Germline-derived CDR1 and CDR2 are SGHRS and YFSETQ. With V trimmed by 0 bases and J by 7 bases, 9 bases remained unmatched. CDR3 amino acids: CASSLVGQGAWNEQFF. CDR3 DNA sequence: TGCGCCAGCAGCTTGGTTGGGCAGGGGGCATGGAATGAGCAGTTCTTC.

The chain uses TRBV5-1 and TRBJ2-7; the D gene is possibly TRBD1 (6 bases). Trimming took 1 base from V and 1 from J, leaving 12 bases between them. This CDR3 has 15 amino acids. Germline CDR1 reads SGHRS; CDR2 reads YFSETQ. The CDR3 coding sequence is TGCGCCAGCAGCTTGAGCGGACAGTCTTCCTACGAGCAGTACTTC. The encoded protein is CASSLSGQSSYEQYF.

This rearrangement joins TRBV27 to TRBJ2-1, with TRBD1 matching over 8 bases. This CDR3 spans 13 amino acids. V was clipped by 3 bases and J by 9 bases; unmatched bases: 4. Looked up from germline, CDR1 is MNHEY and CDR2 is SMNVEV (reference sequence). As DNA, the CDR3 is TGTGCCAGCAGTTTCGGAGGGACAGGTGAGCAGTTCTTC. Amino acids: CASSFGGTGEQFF.

Details on this clone: This CDR3 is also generated by other DNA sequences in the sample. The rearrangement joins TRBV30 to TRBJ1-5; D unclear. This CDR3 is 13 amino acids long. Germline CDR1 and CDR2: GTSNPN and SVGIG (reference sequence). V was pared by 0 bases and J by 2 bases, with 5 bases between. This chain's CDR3 is CAWSVRGNQPQHF. The CDR3 DNA sequence: TGTGCCTGGAGTGTACGGGGCAATCAGCCCCAGCATTTT.

The gene calls are TRBV19 and TRBJ1-5; D is unresolved. Germline V gene sequence: CDR1 LNHDA, CDR2 SQIVND (reference sequence). This CDR3 has 16 amino acids. The ends were cut back, 3 bases at V and 4 bases at J, with 16 bases in the middle. Here the CDR3 reads CASSMRGRGGNQPQHF. The CDR3 nucleotides are TGTGCCAGTAGTATGCGGGGTAGAGGAGGGAATCAGCCCCAGCATTTT.

This clone turned up a few times. The V gene is TRBV10-1, the J gene TRBJ1-1, with D maybe TRBD1 (5 bases). This CDR3 comprises 14 residues. CDR1 WNHNN and CDR2 SYGVQD come from the germline V gene (reference sequence). The ends were cut back, 0 bases at V and 1 base at J, with 6 bases in the middle. The CDR3: CASSESTANTEAFF. Written as DNA, the CDR3 is TGCGCCAGCAGTGAGTCGACAGCGAACACTGAAGCTTTCTTT.

This clone was detected a few times. The chain carries TRBV4-1 and TRBJ1-2; 8 bases are shared with TRBD1. J lost 4 bases, V lost 0 bases, and 10 bases had no gene match. Germline V gene data show CDR1 as MGHRA and CDR2 as YSYEKL. This CDR3 is built from 17 residues. DNA for the CDR3: TGCGCCAGCAGCCAAGACCAGGGGGCCGATTCTCTCTATGGCTACACCTTC. Protein: CASSQDQGADSLYGYTF.

This sequence joins TRBV18 and TRBJ2-6, with D tentatively TRBD2 (6 bases). The CDR3 spans 16 residues. Germline V gene data show CDR1 as KGHSH and CDR2 as LQKENI. Trimming cost V 6 bases and J 0 bases, with 12 bases left between them. The CDR3 sequence is CASSAGRSSGANVLTF. The CDR3 DNA reads as TGTGCCAGCTCCGCGGGACGTAGCTCTGGGGCCAACGTCCTGACTTTC.

The chain links TRBV29-1 to TRBJ2-7; 11 bases map to TRBD1. The CDR3 covers 14 residues. Germline V gene sequence: CDR1 SQVTM, CDR2 ANQGSEA. After removal of 3 bases from V and 5 bases from J, the junction contained 6 bases not matched to a gene. The CDR3 reads CSVEGQGVFNEQYF. In nucleotides, the CDR3 is TGCAGCGTTGAGGGACAGGGGGTTTTCAACGAGCAGTACTTC.

The chain combines TRBV29-1 with TRBJ2-7, with TRBD1 matching over 8 bases. Trimming removed 4 bases from V and 2 bases from J; junction bases left unmatched: 7. CDR3 length: 14 residues. Germline loops: CDR1 SQVTM, CDR2 ANQGSEA. In DNA, the CDR3 is TGCAGCGTTGTACCGGACAGGGCTCCCTACGAGCAGTACTTC. Its protein product is CSVVPDRAPYEQYF.

This chain joins TRBV28 and TRBJ2-3, with D possibly matching TRBD2 (5 bases). From germline, CDR1 is MDHEN and CDR2 SYDVKM. The CDR3 has 14 residues. Trimming took 10 bases from V and 0 from J, leaving 14 bases between them. The CDR3 sequence: CATSLRASTDTQYF. The CDR3 DNA follows: TGTGCCACCTCGTTGAGGGCTAGCACAGATACGCAGTATTTT.

This chain connects TRBV7-2 to TRBJ2-1, with TRBD2 identical over 12 bases. Germline lookup yields CDR1 SGHTA and CDR2 FQGNSA. Unmatched junction bases numbered 6, after V lost 4 bases and J lost 8 bases. This CDR3 region has 15 residues. CDR3 coding DNA: TGTGCCAGCAGCTCAACTAGCGGGAGGTTCGATGAGCAGTTCTTC. Translating it yields CASSSTSGRFDEQFF.

This clone was recorded many times. The chain links TRBV28 to TRBJ1-1, with 7 nucleotides matching TRBD1. This CDR3 has 13 amino acids. J was trimmed by 5 bases and V by 6 bases; bases with no gene match: 6. Germline-derived CDR1 and CDR2 are MDHEN and SYDVKM. The DNA of the CDR3 is TGTGCCAGCAGGATTAGGGACAGAACTGAAGCTTTCTTT. It translates to CASRIRDRTEAFF.

The J gene is TRBJ2-4, the V gene TRBV28; 9 bases agree with TRBD1. The CDR3 is made up of 15 amino acids. The germline V gene encodes CDR1 MDHEN and CDR2 SYDVKM. With 5 bases clipped from V and 10 bases from J, the junction kept 12 bases outside the gene matches. Written as DNA, the CDR3 is TGTGCCAGCAGTCAAATACAGGGGGCGGGGTGGATTCAGTACTTC. Translation gives CASSQIQGAGWIQYF.

The chain joins TRBV11-3 to TRBJ2-3; maybe TRBD1 (5 bases). CDR1 SGHNT and CDR2 YENEEA come from the germline V gene. The CDR3 contains 15 residues. Trimming took off 1 base at V and 2 bases at J, with 10 bases between the two ends. In nucleotides, the CDR3 is TGTGCCAGCAGCTTAGGTGGTGGGGCCACAGATACGCAGTATTTT. Its translation: CASSLGGGATDTQYF. The entire variable domain, with the rest obtained from reference TRBV11-3 and TRBJ2-3, is as follows: EAGVVQSPRYKIIEKKQPVAFWCNPISGHNTLYWYLQNLGQGPELLIRYENEEAVDDSQLPKDRFSAERLKGVDSTLKIQPAELGDSAVYLCASSLGGGATDTQYFGPGTRLTVL.

The rearrangement uses TRBV18 and TRBJ2-7; 14 bases match TRBD2. The CDR3 runs to 16 residues. Trimming removed 3 bases from V and 2 bases from J; junction bases left unmatched: 3. Germline V gene data show CDR1 as KGHSH and CDR2 as LQKENI. DNA of the CDR3: TGTGCCAGCTCACCCTGGACTAGCGGGGGGCCCTACGAGCAGTACTTC. Its protein product is CASSPWTSGGPYEQYF.

This chain uses TRBV4-1 with TRBJ2-3, with 11 bases that match TRBD2. CDR1 is MGHRA, CDR2 YSYEKL, per germline. V shed 4 bases and J 4 bases; nucleotides not matched to a gene: 4. This CDR3 is built from 15 residues. CDR3 sequence (DNA): TGCGCCAGCAGCCCAACTAGCGGGAGCGCAGATACGCAGTATTTT. This translates into CASSPTSGSADTQYF.

This clone was detected a few times. The chain links TRBV2 to TRBJ1-5, with D possibly being TRBD1 (6 bases). In germline, CDR1 is SNHLY, CDR2 FYNNEI. This CDR3 is built from 14 residues. V lost 0 bases and J 5 bases, leaving 8 bases between the germline ends. The CDR3 DNA follows: TGTGCCAGCAGTGAAGCCGGACAGTATCAGCCCCAGCATTTT. It codes for CASSEAGQYQPQHF. The whole variable domain, remainder taken from reference TRBV2 and TRBJ1-5, is EPEVTQTPSHQVTQMGQEVILRCVPISNHLYFYWYRQILGQKVEFLVSFYNNEISEKSEIFDDQFSVERPDGSNFTLKIRSTKLEDSAMYFCASSEAGQYQPQHFGDGTRLSIL.

This clone was recorded a few times. The rearrangement joins TRBV27 to TRBJ2-2; 9 nucleotides line up with TRBD1. Unmatched junction bases numbered 10, after V lost 6 bases and J lost 5 bases. In germline, CDR1 is MNHEY, CDR2 SMNVEV (reference sequence). This CDR3 is 16 amino acids long. DNA of the CDR3: TGTGCCAGCAGCAAGCGCCGGGACAGGGTGACCGGGGAGCTGTTTTTT. Translation: CASSKRRDRVTGELFF.

This chain connects TRBV29-1 to TRBJ2-7; maybe TRBD2 (6 bases). The V end lost 3 bases, the J end lost 6 bases, and 15 bases lay between the germline ends. Germline V lookup: CDR1 SQVTM, CDR2 ANQGSEA. The CDR3 totals 13 residues. CDR3 in amino acids: CSVDLGGWGEQYF. CDR3 nucleotides: TGCAGCGTTGATCTGGGGGGTTGGGGCGAGCAGTACTTC.

The genes are TRBV30 and TRBJ2-3, with TRBD1 identical over 9 bases. The V segment lost 2 bases and the J segment 5 bases; nucleotides outside the gene matches: 5. The CDR3 length is 14 residues. Germline CDR1 is GTSNPN and CDR2 is SVGIG (reference sequence). The CDR3 DNA reads as TGTGCCTGGAGTACGGGACAGGGAATAGATACGCAGTATTTT. Protein sequence: CAWSTGQGIDTQYF.